This TCR beta chain originates from a study of T cell changes during pregnancy in multiple sclerosis. The ends lost 4 bases at V and 4 bases at J; junction bases unmatched: 3. The CDR3 extends over 13 amino acids. Germline CDR1 is SGHAT and CDR2 is FQNNGV. The method was immunoSEQ multiplex PCR; TCRdb's version includes in-frame clones alone and lacks a portion of them. The repertoire holds roughly 40,000 clones, roughly 92% seen once, with roughly 1.2% in the top ten. The chain couples TRBV11-2 to TRBJ1-1, with 7 positions matching TRBD1. The specimen comprised peripheral blood, sampled before pregnancy. The origin of this receptor is a female donor with multiple sclerosis, enrolled in a pregnancy study. The CDR3 loop reads CASSSTGVTEAFF. CDR3 DNA sequence: TGTGCCAGCAGCTCTACAGGGGTCACTGAAGCTTTCTTT.